The clone carrying this T cell receptor beta chain was detected many times. Antigen: not known. The sample comes from a study of response to subunit inactivated influenza vaccine. TCRdb fed the RT-PCR reads into MiXCR, producing one record per CDR3 protein. This sample has about 530,000 distinct CDR3 sequences, with roughly 12% found just once. The germline V gene has CDR1 LGHDT and CDR2 YNNKEL (reference sequence). This CDR3 contains 16 residues. V gave up 4 bases and J gave up 4 bases; unmatched junction bases: 10. Whole-study results and caveats: Researchers suggested that each seasonal influenza vaccination recruits few new T cells.

The source of this sequence is a man aged 45-60 years who received an inactivated influenza vaccine. This chain links TRBV3-1 with TRBJ2-5; 9 bases are a match to TRBD2. The material was PBMCs from blood, obtained on the day of vaccination. CDR3 protein: CASSPRQKLAGETQYF. In nucleotides, the CDR3 is TGTGCCAGCAGCCCTCGACAGAAACTAGCGGGAGAGACCCAGTACTTC.